These 8 T cell receptor beta chains came from one sample sequenced in a study of shared clonotypes between healthy human individuals. It was CD45RO-negative cells, positively selected for CCR7, that made up naive CD8 cells, with terminally differentiated effector memory CD45RA+ cells excluded. The assay was immunoSEQ multiplex PCR, and TCRdb's table has in-frame clones only and misses some. The sample carries approximately 600,000 clones, approximately 95% recorded once. The sequenced material came from naive CD8+ T cells sorted from blood. The origin of the receptors is a woman in her 30s in good health.

The V gene is TRBV7-8, the J gene TRBJ2-7; D is unclear. This CDR3 is 13 amino acids long. V was pared by 1 base and J by 1 base, with 5 bases between. Germline assignment: CDR1 SGHVS and CDR2 FQNEAQ. For the CDR3, the DNA is TGTGCCAGCAGCTTAGTAGAGTCCTACGAGCAGTACTTC. Translating gives CASSLVESYEQYF.

This clone was detected only once. This sequence joins TRBV5-6 and TRBJ2-1, with TRBD2 as a possible D gene (6 bases). V was cut by 0 bases and J by 0 bases, with 7 bases left in between. Germline CDR1 reads SGHDT; CDR2 reads YYEEEE. The CDR3 is made up of 15 amino acids. CDR3 amino acids: CASSLVGLSYNEQFF. Here the CDR3 DNA reads TGTGCCAGCAGCTTGGTGGGACTCTCCTACAATGAGCAGTTCTTC.

This clone came up a few times. V usage is TRBV15 and J usage is TRBJ2-7; D not certain. In germline, CDR1 is LNHNV, CDR2 YYDKDF (reference sequence). The CDR3 consists of 13 residues. Trimming pared 0 bases from V and 7 bases from J, leaving 10 bases between. Written as DNA, the CDR3 is TGTGCCACCAGCAGAGATCGAGCTGGGGAGCAGTACTTC. Protein: CATSRDRAGEQYF.

CDR3 nucleotides: TGTGCCAGCAGTGAACGATTCGGAGGTAGCAACACTGAAGCTTTCTTT. Protein sequence: CASSERFGGSNTEAFF. The chain uses TRBV6-1 and TRBJ1-1; D is uncertain. CDR1 MNHNS and CDR2 SASEGT come from the germline V gene. This CDR3 has 16 amino acids. Trimming removed 2 bases from V and 2 bases from J, with 15 bases in between.

The chain uses TRBV5-4 and TRBJ1-1; D is undetermined. Trimming left V 4 bases short and J 4 bases short, with 11 bases between. In germline, CDR1 is SGHNT, CDR2 YYREEE (reference sequence). This CDR3 contains 13 residues. CDR3 DNA: TGTGCCAGCAGCATCCTGTTGGGCACTGAAGCTTTCTTT. This codes for CASSILLGTEAFF.

This chain uses TRBV10-3 with TRBJ1-1; TRBD1 might be the D (6 bases). Germline assignment: CDR1 ENHRY and CDR2 SYGVKD. Trimming cost V 2 bases and J 0 bases, with 7 bases left between them. This CDR3 spans 14 amino acids. The chain's CDR3 is CAISERTVNTEAFF. Written as DNA, the CDR3 is TGTGCCATCAGTGAGAGGACAGTGAACACTGAAGCTTTCTTT.

This chain connects TRBV28 to TRBJ1-1; D gene unclear. Trimming took 6 bases from V and 4 from J, leaving 18 bases between them. The CDR3 spans 15 residues. CDR1 and CDR2 from the germline V gene are MDHEN and SYDVKM. For the CDR3, the DNA is TGTGCCAGCAGGCTACACCAGGCCCCAGGCACTGAAGCTTTCTTT. Translated: CASRLHQAPGTEAFF.

A word on this clone: Other DNA sequences within the sample encode an identical CDR3. The chain has TRBV27 and TRBJ2-7, with D perhaps TRBD2 (5 bases). This CDR3 region has 13 residues. The V end was cut by 0 bases, the J end by 4 bases, with 7 bases between. The germline CDR1 and CDR2 sequences are MNHEY and SMNVEV (reference sequence). The CDR3 nucleotides are TGTGCCAGCAGTTTATCCGGGGTTTACGAGCAGTACTTC. Translated: CASSLSGVYEQYF.